The rows below give T cell receptor beta chains drawn from one sample of a study of T cells in Graves' hyperthyroidism and ophthalmopathy. TCRdb passed the multiplex PCR reads through MiXCR, listing each CDR3 protein once. The data contain 410,000 or so distinct CDR3 sequences, roughly 14% of them singletons. The sample was blood. These receptor sequences come from a man aged 18-30 years with Graves' ophthalmopathy. The CDR3 runs from the conserved cysteine through the conserved F or W. The order of the fields is D gene, V gene, clone size, J gene, CDR3 protein, CDR3 DNA. A D gene is named only where the DNA matches it firmly. Not all rows give a size; the values are once, few, many and, for expanded clones, a class.

D gene: NA; V gene: TRBV5-1; clone size: many; J gene: TRBJ1-1; CDR3 protein: CASSFPGGNTEAFF; CDR3 DNA: TGCGCCAGCAGCTTCCCGGGGGGGAACACTGAAGCTTTCTTT
D gene: NA; V gene: TRBV13; clone size: many; J gene: TRBJ1-4; CDR3 protein: CASSTQSPETENNEKLFF; CDR3 DNA: TGTGCCAGCAGCACCCAATCTCCGGAGACAGAGAATAATGAAAAACTGTTTTTT
D gene: NA; V gene: TRBV6-6; clone size: many; J gene: TRBJ1-5; CDR3 protein: CASSYGSANQPQHF; CDR3 DNA: TGTGCCAGCAGTTACGGCAGTGCGAATCAGCCCCAGCATTTT
D gene: NA; V gene: TRBV6-9; clone size: NA; J gene: TRBJ2-1; CDR3 protein: CASSYLGASSEQFF; CDR3 DNA: TGTGCCAGCAGTTACCTCGGGGCTAGCTCCGAGCAGTTCTTC
D gene: NA; V gene: TRBV3-1; clone size: many; J gene: TRBJ2-1; CDR3 protein: CASSQVDAYNEQFF; CDR3 DNA: TGTGCCAGCAGCCAAGTCGATGCCTACAATGAGCAGTTCTTC
D gene: NA; V gene: TRBV19; clone size: few; J gene: TRBJ1-1; CDR3 protein: CATTGKVNTEAFF; CDR3 DNA: TGTGCCACCACCGGAAAGGTAAACACTGAAGCTTTCTTT
D gene: TRBD2; V gene: TRBV6-1; clone size: NA; J gene: TRBJ2-3; CDR3 protein: CASSYHGTSGTDTQYF; CDR3 DNA: TGTGCCAGCAGTTACCATGGGACTAGCGGAACAGATACGCAGTATTTT
D gene: TRBD2; V gene: TRBV6-1; clone size: many; J gene: TRBJ2-7; CDR3 protein: CASRTSGLSYEQYF; CDR3 DNA: TGTGCCAGCAGGACTAGCGGGCTATCCTACGAGCAGTACTTC
D gene: NA; V gene: TRBV20-1; clone size: many; J gene: TRBJ2-7; CDR3 protein: CSATPELVSGSYEQYF; CDR3 DNA: TGCAGTGCTACTCCTGAGCTTGTTTCGGGCTCCTACGAGCAGTACTTC
D gene: NA; V gene: TRBV30; clone size: few; J gene: TRBJ2-2; CDR3 protein: CAWRNPGELFF; CDR3 DNA: TGTGCCTGGAGAAACCCCGGGGAGCTGTTTTTT
D gene: NA; V gene: TRBV19; clone size: many; J gene: TRBJ2-1; CDR3 protein: CASSIARGRNNEQFF; CDR3 DNA: TGTGCCAGTAGTATAGCAAGGGGCCGAAACAATGAGCAGTTCTTC
D gene: TRBD2; V gene: TRBV2; clone size: many; J gene: TRBJ2-1; CDR3 protein: CASISNSGGPIENEQFF; CDR3 DNA: TGTGCCAGCATATCAAATAGCGGGGGTCCTATTGAGAATGAGCAGTTCTTC
D gene: NA; V gene: TRBV6-5; clone size: many; J gene: TRBJ2-1; CDR3 protein: CASSYSGKLEQFF; CDR3 DNA: TGTGCCAGCAGTTACTCGGGCAAACTTGAGCAGTTCTTC
D gene: NA; V gene: TRBV3-1; clone size: many; J gene: TRBJ2-7; CDR3 protein: CASSQFLDGYEQYF; CDR3 DNA: TGTGCCAGCAGCCAGTTTTTAGACGGCTACGAGCAGTACTTC
D gene: NA; V gene: TRBV19; clone size: few; J gene: TRBJ2-5; CDR3 protein: CASSIAGDETQYF; CDR3 DNA: TGTGCCAGTAGTATAGCGGGAGACGAGACCCAGTACTTC
D gene: TRBD1; V gene: TRBV5-1; clone size: many; J gene: TRBJ1-2; CDR3 protein: CASSRGQGEGYTF; CDR3 DNA: TGCGCCAGCAGCAGGGGACAGGGTGAGGGCTACACCTTC
D gene: NA; V gene: TRBV29-1; clone size: many; J gene: TRBJ1-1; CDR3 protein: CSGRTDSTEAFF; CDR3 DNA: TGCAGCGGTCGGACAGATTCCACTGAAGCTTTCTTT
D gene: NA; V gene: TRBV6-2/TRBV6-3; clone size: NA; J gene: TRBJ2-3; CDR3 protein: CASSLLGVFTTDTQYF; CDR3 DNA: TGTGCCAGCAGTTTACTCGGCGTATTCACCACAGATACGCAGTATTTT
D gene: NA; V gene: TRBV4-1; clone size: NA; J gene: TRBJ1-5; CDR3 protein: CASSLPGGPQHF; CDR3 DNA: TGCGCCAGCAGCCTACCTGGGGGGCCCCAGCATTTT
D gene: NA; V gene: TRBV20-1; clone size: many; J gene: TRBJ2-1; CDR3 protein: CSALPQTDQQFF; CDR3 DNA: TGCAGTGCCCTCCCGCAGACAGATCAGCAGTTCTTC
D gene: TRBD2; V gene: TRBV20-1; clone size: once; J gene: TRBJ2-5; CDR3 protein: CSARLRGSQETQYF; CDR3 DNA: TGCAGTGCTAGATTGCGGGGGAGTCAAGAGACCCAGTACTTC
D gene: TRBD1; V gene: TRBV10-1; clone size: few; J gene: TRBJ2-2; CDR3 protein: CASSDPPGQTNTGELFF; CDR3 DNA: TGCGCCAGCAGTGACCCCCCGGGACAGACGAACACCGGGGAGCTGTTTTTT
D gene: NA; V gene: TRBV24-1; clone size: few; J gene: TRBJ2-5; CDR3 protein: CATSEGETQYF; CDR3 DNA: TGTGCCACCAGTGAGGGGGAGACCCAGTACTTC
D gene: NA; V gene: TRBV5-5; clone size: few; J gene: TRBJ2-5; CDR3 protein: CASGINSGETQYF; CDR3 DNA: TGTGCCAGCGGCATAAATAGTGGGGAGACCCAGTACTTC
D gene: TRBD2; V gene: TRBV4-1; clone size: many; J gene: TRBJ2-1; CDR3 protein: CASSPGPGLAGDEQFF; CDR3 DNA: TGCGCCAGCAGCCCGGGCCCGGGACTAGCGGGGGACGAGCAGTTCTTC
D gene: TRBD1; V gene: TRBV11-3; clone size: many; J gene: TRBJ2-7; CDR3 protein: CASSFTGGRSYEQYF; CDR3 DNA: TGTGCCAGCAGCTTCACAGGGGGGAGGTCCTACGAGCAGTACTTC
D gene: TRBD2; V gene: TRBV20-1; clone size: many; J gene: TRBJ2-7; CDR3 protein: CSARGEREDYEQYF; CDR3 DNA: TGCAGTGCTAGAGGGGAGCGGGAGGACTACGAGCAGTACTTC
D gene: NA; V gene: TRBV12-3/TRBV12-4; clone size: many; J gene: TRBJ1-5; CDR3 protein: CASSPPPGTVNQPQHF; CDR3 DNA: TGTGCCAGCAGCCCTCCCCCCGGGACTGTTAATCAGCCCCAGCATTTT
D gene: NA; V gene: TRBV6-1; clone size: many; J gene: TRBJ2-5; CDR3 protein: CASSEDGWKETQYF; CDR3 DNA: TGTGCCAGCAGTGAAGACGGGTGGAAAGAGACCCAGTACTTC
D gene: TRBD2; V gene: TRBV7-8; clone size: NA; J gene: TRBJ2-3; CDR3 protein: CASSLTQREATDTQYF; CDR3 DNA: TGTGCCAGCAGCTTAACCCAGCGGGAGGCCACAGATACGCAGTATTTT
D gene: NA; V gene: TRBV7-9; clone size: few; J gene: TRBJ2-2; CDR3 protein: CASSSGPVRVGELFF; CDR3 DNA: TGTGCCAGCAGCTCCGGGCCAGTCAGAGTCGGGGAGCTGTTTTTT
D gene: NA; V gene: TRBV2; clone size: few; J gene: TRBJ1-1; CDR3 protein: CASSSQGQNTEAFF; CDR3 DNA: TGTGCCAGCAGTTCACAGGGACAGAACACTGAAGCTTTCTTT
D gene: TRBD1; V gene: TRBV7-2; clone size: many; J gene: TRBJ1-4; CDR3 protein: CASSRGQGVEKLFF; CDR3 DNA: TGTGCCAGCAGCCGCGGACAGGGGGTTGAAAAACTGTTTTTT
D gene: TRBD1; V gene: TRBV3-1; clone size: many; J gene: TRBJ2-3; CDR3 protein: CASSQLTGSIADTQYF; CDR3 DNA: TGTGCCAGCAGCCAGCTGACAGGGAGTATCGCAGATACGCAGTATTTT
D gene: NA; V gene: TRBV12-3/TRBV12-4; clone size: many; J gene: TRBJ2-7; CDR3 protein: CASSLAKGHRGYEQYF; CDR3 DNA: TGTGCCAGCAGTTTAGCCAAAGGGCATAGGGGCTACGAGCAGTACTTC
D gene: NA; V gene: TRBV19; clone size: NA; J gene: TRBJ1-2; CDR3 protein: CASSIATVEHGYTF; CDR3 DNA: TGTGCCAGTAGTATCGCGACGGTGGAACATGGCTACACCTTC
D gene: NA; V gene: TRBV5-5; clone size: few; J gene: TRBJ2-7; CDR3 protein: CASSSWGASYEQYF; CDR3 DNA: TGTGCCAGCAGCTCTTGGGGAGCATCCTACGAGCAGTACTTC
D gene: NA; V gene: TRBV14; clone size: many; J gene: TRBJ2-1; CDR3 protein: CASSQDRSVAQFF; CDR3 DNA: TGTGCCAGCAGCCAAGATCGGTCGGTAGCGCAGTTCTTC
D gene: NA; V gene: TRBV20-1; clone size: many; J gene: TRBJ1-4; CDR3 protein: CSAIGDPTNEKLFF; CDR3 DNA: TGCAGTGCGATTGGGGATCCCACTAATGAAAAACTGTTTTTT
D gene: NA; V gene: TRBV30; clone size: many; J gene: TRBJ2-7; CDR3 protein: CAGRGNSYEQYF; CDR3 DNA: TGTGCGGGGCGGGGCAATTCCTACGAGCAGTACTTC
D gene: TRBD1; V gene: TRBV2; clone size: many; J gene: TRBJ1-2; CDR3 protein: CASREPGTGVYGYTF; CDR3 DNA: TGTGCCAGCAGGGAACCCGGGACAGGCGTCTATGGCTACACCTTC
D gene: TRBD1; V gene: TRBV5-1; clone size: many; J gene: TRBJ1-2; CDR3 protein: CASSPGTGLSYGYTF; CDR3 DNA: TGCGCCAGCAGCCCCGGGACAGGACTATCCTATGGCTACACCTTC
D gene: NA; V gene: TRBV6-5; clone size: many; J gene: TRBJ2-3; CDR3 protein: CASSYSAGHTDTQYF; CDR3 DNA: TGTGCCAGCAGTTACTCCGCGGGGCACACAGATACGCAGTATTTT
D gene: NA; V gene: TRBV7-9; clone size: NA; J gene: TRBJ2-5; CDR3 protein: CASSLVAGLGEETQYF; CDR3 DNA: TGTGCCAGCAGCTTAGTTGCGGGCCTAGGGGAAGAGACCCAGTACTTC
D gene: TRBD1; V gene: TRBV5-8; clone size: many; J gene: TRBJ2-5; CDR3 protein: CASNSWGTGTGEETQYF; CDR3 DNA: TGTGCCAGCAACTCTTGGGGGACCGGGACAGGGGAAGAGACCCAGTACTTC
D gene: NA; V gene: TRBV20-1; clone size: many; J gene: TRBJ1-1; CDR3 protein: CSAGVCETPFNTEAFF; CDR3 DNA: TGCAGTGCCGGGGTTTGTGAAACCCCTTTTAACACTGAAGCTTTCTTT
D gene: TRBD2; V gene: TRBV6-1; clone size: many; J gene: TRBJ2-3; CDR3 protein: CASSAGGASTDTQYF; CDR3 DNA: TGTGCCAGCAGTGCGGGGGGGGCTAGCACAGATACGCAGTATTTT
D gene: NA; V gene: TRBV18; clone size: once; J gene: TRBJ2-3; CDR3 protein: CASSPAGSAGDTQYF; CDR3 DNA: TGTGCCAGCTCACCTGCGGGTAGCGCTGGAGATACGCAGTATTTT